Listed here are 28 T cell receptor beta chains from one sample, sequenced in a study of shared clonotypes between healthy human individuals. The protocol was immunoSEQ multiplex PCR, while the TCRdb copy is restricted to in-frame clones and leaves out a portion. The table has some 1,900,000 clones, roughly 94% seen once; the top ten hold roughly 1%. CD45RO negativity and positive selection for CCR7 defined naive CD8 cells, a population that excluded terminally differentiated effector memory CD45RA+ cells. Specimen: naive CD8+ T cells sorted from blood. Receptor source: a man aged 18 to 30 in good health.

The V gene is TRBV30, the J gene TRBJ2-3; the D gene is possibly TRBD2 (6 bases). This CDR3 is built from 17 residues. Trimming took 0 bases from V and 2 from J, leaving 18 bases between them. Germline CDR1 reads GTSNPN; CDR2 reads SVGIG (reference sequence). CDR3 protein: CAWSVRYGAGHTDTQYF. Here the CDR3 DNA reads TGTGCCTGGAGTGTACGGTATGGGGCGGGGCACACAGATACGCAGTATTTT.

This chain joins TRBV6-5 and TRBJ2-5, with TRBD2 as a possible D gene (7 bases). The CDR3 runs 13 residues. V was pared by 9 bases and J by 7 bases, with 18 bases between. Germline V gene sequence: CDR1 MNHEY, CDR2 SVGAGI. This CDR3 reads CARRPGGKVTQYF. CDR3 sequence (DNA): TGTGCCAGAAGGCCGGGGGGCAAGGTGACCCAGTACTTC.

The chain recombines TRBV7-2 with TRBJ2-3; 8 bases match TRBD2. Germline trimming cut 4 bases from V and 6 bases from J; bases unmatched to any gene: 12. The CDR3 is 16 residues long. The germline V gene encodes CDR1 SGHTA and CDR2 FQGNSA. The CDR3 DNA follows: TGTGCCAGCAGCTACCCAGCGGGAGAAATACTGGATACGCAGTATTTT. Its translation is CASSYPAGEILDTQYF.

The rearrangement links TRBV19 to TRBJ2-7; 7 bases line up with TRBD2. CDR1 is LNHDA and CDR2 is SQIVND in the germline V gene (reference sequence). The CDR3 sequence is 15 residues long. V lost 5 bases and J lost 0; bases outside the gene matches: 7. CDR3 loop: CASSPSGASSYEQYF. As DNA, the CDR3 is TGTGCCAGTAGTCCCAGCGGGGCGAGCTCCTACGAGCAGTACTTC.

This chain links TRBV28 with TRBJ2-5; TRBD2 matches 14 bases. Trimming removed 5 bases from V and 5 bases from J; junction bases left unmatched: 7. This CDR3 has 16 residues. The germline V gene encodes CDR1 MDHEN and CDR2 SYDVKM. The CDR3 sequence: CASSPRTSGGRETQYF. The CDR3 DNA is TGTGCCAGCAGTCCCAGGACTAGCGGGGGGCGGGAGACCCAGTACTTC. The variable domain in full, completed from reference TRBV28 and TRBJ2-5, reads DVKVTQSSRYLVKRTGEKVFLECVQDMDHENMFWYRQDPGLGLRLIYFSYDVKMKEKGDIPEGYSVSREKKERFSLILESASTNQTSMYLCASSPRTSGGRETQYFGPGTRLLVL.

The CDR3 nucleotides read TGCGCCAGCAGCCAAGGGACAGTGTCCTTCTCCTACGAGCAGTACTTC. Translation gives CASSQGTVSFSYEQYF. The chain links TRBV4-1 to TRBJ2-7; a possible D gene is TRBD1 (6 bases). The CDR3 consists of 16 residues. Trimming pared 1 base from V and 0 bases from J, leaving 13 bases between. Germline CDR1 and CDR2: MGHRA and YSYEKL.

The chain employs TRBV4-1 and TRBJ2-7; D gene uncertain. Germline loops: CDR1 MGHRA, CDR2 YSYEKL. V lost 4 bases to trimming and J lost 2 bases, with 18 bases between them. The CDR3 sequence is 16 residues long. CDR3 sequence reads: CASSPTAPQITYEQYF. Written as DNA, the CDR3 is TGCGCCAGCAGCCCAACAGCGCCACAAATTACCTACGAGCAGTACTTC.

The genes are TRBV5-5 and TRBJ1-5; the D is unclear. The CDR3 consists of 12 residues. V lost 0 bases and J 5 bases, leaving 3 bases between the germline ends. Germline V gene lookup returns CDR1 SGHKS and CDR2 YYEKEE (reference sequence). Here the CDR3 reads CASSLVDQPQHF. The CDR3 DNA reads TGTGCCAGCAGCTTGGTTGATCAGCCCCAGCATTTT.

J is TRBJ2-7 and V is TRBV6-6; the match to TRBD2 covers 8 bases. Trimming at V came to 0 bases and at J to 3 bases, leaving 4 bases not matched to a gene. CDR1 MNHNY and CDR2 SVGAGI come from the germline V gene (reference sequence). The CDR3 extends over 15 amino acids. DNA for the CDR3: TGTGCCAGCAGTTACTCGACTACTAGCGGCTACGAGCAGTACTTC. Its translation: CASSYSTTSGYEQYF.

The gene calls are TRBV9 and TRBJ2-3; no definite D call. CDR1 is SGDLS, CDR2 YYNGEE, per germline. This CDR3 spans 13 amino acids. The V gene lost 1 base and the J gene lost 0 bases, with 3 bases spanning the gap. For the CDR3, the DNA is TGTGCCAGCAGCGTAAAAAGCACAGATACGCAGTATTTT. It specifies CASSVKSTDTQYF. Full variable domain (remainder filled in from reference TRBV9 and TRBJ2-3): DSGVTQTPKHLITATGQRVTLRCSPRSGDLSVYWYQQSLDQGLQFLIQYYNGEERAKGNILERFSAQQFPDLHSELNLSSLELGDSALYFCASSVKSTDTQYFGPGTRLTVL.

Here the CDR3 DNA reads TGTGCCAGCAGCTTACCGGCTAGCGCGGAGACCCAGTACTTC. This translates into CASSLPASAETQYF. The J gene is TRBJ2-5, the V gene TRBV7-8; D is perhaps TRBD2 (6 bases). The V gene lost 2 bases and the J gene lost 5 bases, with 12 bases spanning the gap. Germline V gene data show CDR1 as SGHVS and CDR2 as FQNEAQ. CDR3 length equals 14 residues.

This chain connects TRBV19 to TRBJ2-6; D gene uncertain. V lost 5 bases and J 0 bases, leaving 8 bases between the germline ends. In germline, CDR1 is LNHDA, CDR2 SQIVND (reference sequence). The CDR3 runs 15 residues. CDR3 amino acids: CASSDFSSGANVLTF. As DNA, the CDR3 is TGTGCCAGTAGTGACTTCTCCTCTGGGGCCAACGTCCTGACTTTC.

V and J are TRBV9 and TRBJ1-4; tentatively, D is TRBD1 (5 bases). The CDR3 has 15 amino acids. Germline V lookup: CDR1 SGDLS, CDR2 YYNGEE. The V gene lost 3 bases and the J gene lost 5 bases, with 14 bases spanning the gap. Here the CDR3 reads CASSGRTGENEKLFF. Here the CDR3 DNA reads TGTGCCAGCAGCGGTCGGACGGGGGAGAATGAAAAACTGTTTTTT. The complete variable domain, with remaining parts taken from reference TRBV9 and TRBJ1-4, reads DSGVTQTPKHLITATGQRVTLRCSPRSGDLSVYWYQQSLDQGLQFLIQYYNGEERAKGNILERFSAQQFPDLHSELNLSSLELGDSALYFCASSGRTGENEKLFFGSGTQLSVL.

V is TRBV7-9 and J is TRBJ2-1; no definite D call. V lost 3 bases to trimming and J lost 6 bases, with 9 bases between them. CDR1 is SEHNR, CDR2 FQNEAQ, per germline (reference sequence). The CDR3 loop spans 13 amino acids. The DNA of the CDR3 is TGTGCCAGCAGCTTTATCGGTGGCAATGAGCAGTTCTTC. Translated: CASSFIGGNEQFF.

As concerns this clone: Other nucleotide sequences from this sample produce the same CDR3. The chain recombines TRBV7-9 with TRBJ2-1, with a weak D call TRBD1 (5 bases). V shed 1 base and J shed 1 base, with 5 bases lying between them. The CDR3 covers 14 residues. Germline values: CDR1 SEHNR, CDR2 FQNEAQ (reference sequence). CDR3 DNA sequence: TGTGCCAGCAGCTTAGGGACATCCTACAATGAGCAGTTCTTC. Translating it yields CASSLGTSYNEQFF.

The V and J genes are TRBV6-1 and TRBJ2-5; TRBD1 agrees at 9 bases. V trimming: 7 bases; J trimming: 5 bases; junction bases outside the gene matches: 11. The CDR3 contains 15 residues. Per the germline V gene, CDR1 is MNHNS and CDR2 is SASEGT. CDR3 sequence reads: CASTPGTGQWETQYF. CDR3 DNA: TGTGCCAGCACTCCCGGGACAGGGCAGTGGGAGACCCAGTACTTC.

V gene TRBV5-4 combines with J gene TRBJ1-6; D unclear. Germline loops: CDR1 SGHNT, CDR2 YYREEE (reference sequence). Between the trimmed V and J ends, which lost 6 bases and 0 bases, there was a span of 10 bases. The CDR3 sequence is 15 residues long. This CDR3 reads CASNRGSSYNSPLHF. The DNA for the CDR3 is TGTGCCAGCAATCGAGGGAGCTCCTATAATTCACCCCTCCACTTT. Complete variable domain (other parts from reference TRBV5-4 and TRBJ1-6): ETGVTQSPTHLIKTRGQQVTLRCSSQSGHNTVSWYQQALGQGPQFIFQYYREEENGRGNFPPRFSGLQFPNYSSELNVNALELDDSALYLCASNRGSSYNSPLHFGNGTRLTVT.

This rearrangement joins TRBV27 to TRBJ2-3; D is unresolved. CDR1 and CDR2 from the germline V gene are MNHEY and SMNVEV (reference sequence). CDR3 length equals 16 residues. V shed 7 bases and J shed 1 base, with 18 bases lying between them. The CDR3 region has the DNA TGTGCCAGCACCACAATTGGGGTAGAAGGCACAGATACGCAGTATTTT. It encodes CASTTIGVEGTDTQYF.

The chain carries TRBV14 and TRBJ2-3; D gene uncertain. The CDR3 has 14 residues. V shed 4 bases and J shed 0 bases, with 8 bases lying between them. Germline CDR1 reads SGHDN; CDR2 reads FVKESK. CDR3 coding DNA: TGTGCCAGCAGCCTGGGATCTAGCACAGATACGCAGTATTTT. It encodes CASSLGSSTDTQYF.

Here the CDR3 DNA reads TGTGCCAGCAGTTTACTAGGGGTGGCAGATACGCAGTATTTT. Its translation is CASSLLGVADTQYF. The chain joins TRBV27 to TRBJ2-3, with D tentatively TRBD1 (5 bases). The CDR3 contains 14 residues. The germline gives CDR1 MNHEY, CDR2 SMNVEV (reference sequence). The V and J ends lost 2 bases and 4 bases respectively, with 10 bases between them.

V usage is TRBV10-3 and J usage is TRBJ1-2, with D possibly being TRBD1 (5 bases). The CDR3 sequence is 14 residues long. V lost 2 bases to trimming and J lost 2 bases, with 9 bases between them. Germline assignment: CDR1 ENHRY and CDR2 SYGVKD. CDR3 coding DNA: TGTGCCATCAGTGAGCCGGACAAGAACTATGGCTACACCTTC. Translated: CAISEPDKNYGYTF.

The rearrangement joins TRBV4-2 to TRBJ2-1; D not certain. Germline V CDR1 and CDR2: LGHNA, YNFKEQ. Trimming took 0 bases from V and 5 from J, leaving 11 bases between them. The CDR3 is 15 amino acids. This chain's CDR3 is CASSQDRGEDNEQFF. The CDR3 DNA is TGTGCCAGCAGCCAAGATCGCGGAGAGGACAATGAGCAGTTCTTC.

The rearrangement links TRBV19 to TRBJ2-1; 12 positions match TRBD2. There are 17 residues in the CDR3. The trim removed 3 bases at V and 9 bases at J, leaving 12 bases unmatched. Germline V lookup: CDR1 LNHDA, CDR2 SQIVND (reference sequence). The CDR3 protein is CASSMDWLAGGPIEQFF. The CDR3 DNA reads TGTGCCAGTAGTATGGACTGGCTAGCGGGAGGGCCGATTGAGCAGTTCTTC.

The gene calls are TRBV12-5 and TRBJ2-3; either TRBD1 or TRBD2 may supply D (5 bases each). Trimming removed 3 bases from V and 0 bases from J, with 10 bases in between. Germline V gene sequence: CDR1 LGHNT, CDR2 FRNRAP. The CDR3 extends over 15 amino acids. The CDR3 nucleotides read TGTGCTAGTGGTTTCGGGACGGCTAGCACAGATACGCAGTATTTT. This translates into CASGFGTASTDTQYF.

Turning to this clone: The same CDR3 is also encoded by other DNA sequences in this sample. The chain combines TRBV28 with TRBJ2-7; D remains unclear. The V and J ends lost 3 bases and 0 bases respectively, with 6 bases between them. Germline assignment: CDR1 MDHEN and CDR2 SYDVKM. This CDR3 is built from 13 residues. This CDR3 is CASSFVSSYEQYF. CDR3 nucleotides: TGTGCCAGCAGTTTTGTTAGCTCCTACGAGCAGTACTTC.

This chain connects TRBV7-8 to TRBJ1-4; D unclear. CDR1 SGHVS and CDR2 FQNEAQ come from the germline V gene. V gave up 1 base and J gave up 7 bases, with 10 bases separating them. This CDR3 has 14 residues. The CDR3 DNA sequence: TGTGCCAGCAGCTTAGTGGGAGAGGGTGAAAAACTGTTTTTT. Translation gives CASSLVGEGEKLFF.

The chain couples TRBV7-2 to TRBJ2-6; D is uncertain. From germline, CDR1 is SGHTA and CDR2 FQGNSA. This CDR3 spans 15 amino acids. Trimming pared 1 base from V and 0 bases from J, leaving 4 bases between. The CDR3 spells CASSLVYSGANVLTF. For the CDR3, the DNA is TGTGCCAGCAGCTTAGTGTACTCTGGGGCCAACGTCCTGACTTTC.

The J gene is TRBJ1-6, the V gene TRBV10-3; D ambiguous. The CDR3 sequence is 16 residues long. Germline-derived CDR1 and CDR2 are ENHRY and SYGVKD. Between the trimmed V and J ends, which lost 3 bases and 0 bases, there was a span of 9 bases. The CDR3 reads CAISESAHSYNSPLHF. The CDR3 bases are TGTGCCATCAGTGAATCGGCGCACTCCTATAATTCACCCCTCCACTTT.